The present T cell receptor (beta chain) was sequenced within a study of shared clonotypes between healthy human individuals. On the study more broadly: Contributing individuals were two females and three males aged 18 to 49. CD4 naive and memory got three plates each, CD8 naive two, CD8 memory one. Findings of the study overall: Larger estimated richness was generally recorded for naive subsets relative to memory subsets.

Concerning this clone: Its antigen is not identified.

Libraries were prepared by immunoSEQ multiplex PCR; TCRdb keeps only in-frame clonotypes and omits some of them. This table holds under 2.5 million clones, around 92% found once. Germline trimming cut 3 bases from V and 1 base from J; bases unmatched to any gene: 5. Germline V gene sequence: CDR1 LNHDA, CDR2 SQIVND (reference sequence). This CDR3 is 16 amino acids long. V and J are TRBV19 and TRBJ1-5; 8 nucleotides match TRBD1. What was sequenced was naive CD4+ T cells from PBMCs. Subset indicated: CD45RA+ positively selected. The TCR sequence derives from a man younger than 35 in good health. Some clones in this sample may be carry-over from other donors' samples. CDR3: CASSIDRGRSNQPQHF. The CDR3 nucleotides read TGTGCCAGTAGTATCGACAGGGGTAGGAGCAATCAGCCCCAGCATTTT.